This TCR beta chain came from a study of blood T cells in healthy people across ages. With regard to this clonotype: Its antigen is unidentified.

Sample-barcoded 5' priming and a J-beta primer mix drove a second PCR of 7 to 11 cycles. Each cDNA molecule was tagged by a template-switch adaptor with 12 random nucleotides. TCRdb reanalysed the 5' RACE reads using MiXCR and keeps one entry per CDR3 protein. Seen here are about 680,000 distinct CDR3 sequences, about 52% observed once, and the top ten hold 30% to 40%. Peripheral blood, about 9.8 milliliters per donor, was collected. Each sample used at least 6 million PBMCs. Study-wide points: Diversity was estimated from one million T cells, and these estimates were considered underestimates.

The TCR sequence derives from a woman aged 60 to 75 in good health. Sequenced material: blood.

The CDR3 nucleotides read TGTGCCAGCAGAACTATTGTGGGTACTGAAGCTTTCTTT. This translates into CASRTIVGTEAFF. The V call is TRBV7-2, the J call TRBJ1-1; D remains unclear. Per the germline V gene, CDR1 is SGHTA and CDR2 is FQGNSA. The length of the CDR3 is 13 residues. Deletions cut 6 bases from V and 5 bases from J, with 13 bases between. Drawing the rest from reference TRBV7-2 and TRBJ1-1, the complete variable domain is GAGVSQSPSNKVTEKGKDVELRCDPISGHTALYWYRQSLGQGLEFLIYFQGNSAPDKSGLPSDRFSAERTGGSVSTLTIQRTQQEDSAVYLCASRTIVGTEAFFGQGTRLTVV.